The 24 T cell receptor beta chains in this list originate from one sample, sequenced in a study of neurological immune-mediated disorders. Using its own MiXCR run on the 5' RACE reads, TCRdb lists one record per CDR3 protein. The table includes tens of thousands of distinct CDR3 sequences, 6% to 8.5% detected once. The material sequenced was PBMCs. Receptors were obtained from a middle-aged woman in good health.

CDR3 coding DNA: TGTGCCAGCAGAATGAAGGTAGTCGGCGATGAGCAGTTCTTC. Translating it yields CASRMKVVGDEQFF. J is TRBJ2-1 and V is TRBV13; D is unclear. The germline V gene encodes CDR1 PRHDT and CDR2 FYEKMQ (reference sequence). This CDR3 region has 14 residues. Between the trimmed V and J ends, which lost 6 bases and 8 bases, there was a span of 17 bases.

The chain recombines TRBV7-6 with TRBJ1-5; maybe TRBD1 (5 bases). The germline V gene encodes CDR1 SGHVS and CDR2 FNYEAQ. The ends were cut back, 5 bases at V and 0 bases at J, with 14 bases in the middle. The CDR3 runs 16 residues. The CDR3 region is CASSRTTDNSNQPQHF. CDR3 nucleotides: TGTGCCAGCAGCCGGACGACAGATAATAGCAATCAGCCCCAGCATTTT. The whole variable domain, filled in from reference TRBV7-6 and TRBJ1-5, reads GAGVSQSPRYKVTKRGQDVALRCDPISGHVSLYWYRQALGQGPEFLTYFNYEAQQDKSGLPNDRFSAERPEGSISTLTIQRTEQRDSAMYRCASSRTTDNSNQPQHFGDGTRLSIL.

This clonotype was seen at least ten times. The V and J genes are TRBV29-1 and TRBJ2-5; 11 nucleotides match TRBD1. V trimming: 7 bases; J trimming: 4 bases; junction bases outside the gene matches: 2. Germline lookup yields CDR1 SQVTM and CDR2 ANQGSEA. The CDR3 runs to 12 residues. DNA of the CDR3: TGCAGCGGTGGGACAGGGGGAGAGACCCAGTACTTC. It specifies CSGGTGGETQYF.

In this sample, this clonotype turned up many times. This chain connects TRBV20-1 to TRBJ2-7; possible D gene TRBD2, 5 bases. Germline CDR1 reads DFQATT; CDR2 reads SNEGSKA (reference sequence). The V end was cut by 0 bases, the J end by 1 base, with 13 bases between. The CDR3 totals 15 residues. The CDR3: CSAREASSPSYEQYV. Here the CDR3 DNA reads TGCAGTGCTAGAGAAGCTAGCTCCCCTTCCTACGAGCAGTACGTC.

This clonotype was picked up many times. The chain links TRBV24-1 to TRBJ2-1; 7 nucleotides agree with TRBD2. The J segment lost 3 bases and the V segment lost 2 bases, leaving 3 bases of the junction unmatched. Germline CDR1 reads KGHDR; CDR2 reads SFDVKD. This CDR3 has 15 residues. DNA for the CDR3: TGTGCCACCAGTGATTATCTAGCGGACTACAATGAGCAGTTCTTC. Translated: CATSDYLADYNEQFF.

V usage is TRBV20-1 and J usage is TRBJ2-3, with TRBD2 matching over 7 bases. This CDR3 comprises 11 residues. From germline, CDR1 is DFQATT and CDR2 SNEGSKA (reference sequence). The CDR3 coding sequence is TGCATTCTCAGGGACTATCATACGCAGTATTTT. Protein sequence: CILRDYHTQYF.

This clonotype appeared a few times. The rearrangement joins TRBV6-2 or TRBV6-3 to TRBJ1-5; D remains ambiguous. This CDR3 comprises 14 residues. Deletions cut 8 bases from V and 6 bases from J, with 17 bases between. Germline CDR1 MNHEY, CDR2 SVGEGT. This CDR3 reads CASLPNGLGQPQHF. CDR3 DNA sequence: TGTGCCAGCCTCCCGAACGGGCTGGGTCAGCCCCAGCATTTT.

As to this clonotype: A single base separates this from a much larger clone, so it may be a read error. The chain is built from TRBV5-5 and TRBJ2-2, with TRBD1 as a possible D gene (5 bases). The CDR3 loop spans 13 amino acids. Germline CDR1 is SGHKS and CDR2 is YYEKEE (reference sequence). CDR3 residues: CASSDWGTEELFF. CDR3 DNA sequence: TGTGCCAGCAGTGACTGGGGCACCGAGGAGCTGTTTTTT.

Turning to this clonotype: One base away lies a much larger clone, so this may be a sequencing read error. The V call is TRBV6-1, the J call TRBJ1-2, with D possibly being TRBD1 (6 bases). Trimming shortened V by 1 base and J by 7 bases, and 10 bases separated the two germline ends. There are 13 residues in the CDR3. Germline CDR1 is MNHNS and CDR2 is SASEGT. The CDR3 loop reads CASSEEQGAGYTF. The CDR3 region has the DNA TGTGCCAGCAGTGAAGAACAGGGTGCTGGCTACACCTTC.

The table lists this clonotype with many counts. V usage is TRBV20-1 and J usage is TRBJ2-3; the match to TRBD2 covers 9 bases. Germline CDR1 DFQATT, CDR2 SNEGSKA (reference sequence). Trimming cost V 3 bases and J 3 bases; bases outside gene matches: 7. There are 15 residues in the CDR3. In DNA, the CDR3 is TGCAGTGCTAGCCGATCAGCGGGAGGAACAGATACGCAGTATTTT. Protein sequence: CSASRSAGGTDTQYF.

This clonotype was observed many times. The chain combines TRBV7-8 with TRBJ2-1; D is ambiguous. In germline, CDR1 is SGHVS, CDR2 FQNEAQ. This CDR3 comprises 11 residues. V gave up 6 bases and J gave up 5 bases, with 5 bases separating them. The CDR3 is CASRWDNEQFF. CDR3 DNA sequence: TGTGCCAGCAGATGGGACAATGAGCAGTTCTTC.

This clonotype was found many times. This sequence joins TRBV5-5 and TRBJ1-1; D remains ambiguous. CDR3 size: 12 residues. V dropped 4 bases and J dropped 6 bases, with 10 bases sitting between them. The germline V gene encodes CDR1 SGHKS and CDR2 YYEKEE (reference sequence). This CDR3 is CASSAGGAEAFF. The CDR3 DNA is TGTGCCAGCAGCGCCGGCGGAGCTGAAGCTTTCTTT.

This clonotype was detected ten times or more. CDR3 coding DNA: TGTGCCAGCAGTGCTCGGGGGTGGGGCTACAATGAGCAGTTCTTC. Residues: CASSARGWGYNEQFF. The rearrangement uses TRBV2 and TRBJ2-1, with a tentative D call TRBD2 (6 bases). Germline-derived CDR1 and CDR2 are SNHLY and FYNNEI. V was trimmed by 4 bases and J by 3 bases, leaving 13 bases between them. CDR3 length: 15 residues.

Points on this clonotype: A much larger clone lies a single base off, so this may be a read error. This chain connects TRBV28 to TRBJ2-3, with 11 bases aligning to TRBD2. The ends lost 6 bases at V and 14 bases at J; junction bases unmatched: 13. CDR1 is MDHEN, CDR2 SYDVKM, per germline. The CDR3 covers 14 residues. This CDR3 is CASRGSGRASAGYF. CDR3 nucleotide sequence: TGTGCCAGCAGGGGTAGCGGGAGGGCCAGTGCAGGGTATTTT. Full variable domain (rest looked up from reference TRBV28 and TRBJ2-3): DVKVTQSSRYLVKRTGEKVFLECVQDMDHENMFWYRQDPGLGLRLIYFSYDVKMKEKGDIPEGYSVSREKKERFSLILESASTNQTSMYLCASRGSGRASAGYFGPGTRLTVL.

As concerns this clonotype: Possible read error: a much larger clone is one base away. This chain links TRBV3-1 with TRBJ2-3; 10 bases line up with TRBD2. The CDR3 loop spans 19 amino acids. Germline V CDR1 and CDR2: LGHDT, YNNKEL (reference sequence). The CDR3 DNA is TGTGTCAGCAGCCCATTCCCGATCAAGCGGGGGGGGTTCGGAGATACGCAGTATTTT. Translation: CVSSPFPIKRGGFGDTQYF.

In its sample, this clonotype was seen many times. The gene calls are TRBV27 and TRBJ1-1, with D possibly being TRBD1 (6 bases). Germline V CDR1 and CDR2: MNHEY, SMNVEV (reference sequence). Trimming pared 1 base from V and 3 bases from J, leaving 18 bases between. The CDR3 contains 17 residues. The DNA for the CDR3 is TGTGCCAGCAGTTTATTACGGTTGGCAGGGGTTGACACTGAAGCTTTCTTT. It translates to CASSLLRLAGVDTEAFF.

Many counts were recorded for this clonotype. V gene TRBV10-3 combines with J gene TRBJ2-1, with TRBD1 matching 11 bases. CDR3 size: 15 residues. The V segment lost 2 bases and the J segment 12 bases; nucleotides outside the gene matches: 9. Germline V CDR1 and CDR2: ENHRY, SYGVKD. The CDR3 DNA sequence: TGTGCCATCAGTGAGCCCCGGACAGGGGGCGCCTTGCAGTTCTTC. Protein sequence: CAISEPRTGGALQFF.

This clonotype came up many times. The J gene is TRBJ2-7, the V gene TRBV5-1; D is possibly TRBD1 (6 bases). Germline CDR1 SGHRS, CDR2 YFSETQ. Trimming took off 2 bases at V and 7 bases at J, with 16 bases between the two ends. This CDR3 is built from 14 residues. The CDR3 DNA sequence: TGCGCCAGCAGCTTCCGACCAGGGGCGGAAGAGCAGTACTTC. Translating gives CASSFRPGAEEQYF.

In nucleotides, the CDR3 is TGTGCCACCAGCAGAGGCTACGAGCAGTACGTC. Translated, it gives CATSRGYEQYV. The chain couples TRBV15 to TRBJ2-7; the D is unclear. The germline V and J ends were trimmed by 1 base and 3 bases, with 1 base remaining between them. This CDR3 has 11 residues. Germline V gives CDR1 LNHNV, CDR2 YYDKDF (reference sequence).

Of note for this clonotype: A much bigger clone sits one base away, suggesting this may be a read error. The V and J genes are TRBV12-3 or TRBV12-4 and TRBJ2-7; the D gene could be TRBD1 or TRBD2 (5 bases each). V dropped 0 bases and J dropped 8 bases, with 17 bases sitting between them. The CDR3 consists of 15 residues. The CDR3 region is CASSLALGTEYKQYV. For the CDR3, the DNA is TGTGCCAGCAGTTTAGCGCTAGGGACGGAGTACAAGCAGTACGTC.

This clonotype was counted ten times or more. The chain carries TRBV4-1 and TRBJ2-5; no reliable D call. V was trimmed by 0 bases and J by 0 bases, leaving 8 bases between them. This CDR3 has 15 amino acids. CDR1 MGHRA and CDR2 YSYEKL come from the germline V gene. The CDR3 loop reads CASSQDRIYQETQYF. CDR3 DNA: TGCGCCAGCAGCCAAGATCGGATATACCAAGAGACCCAGTACTTC.

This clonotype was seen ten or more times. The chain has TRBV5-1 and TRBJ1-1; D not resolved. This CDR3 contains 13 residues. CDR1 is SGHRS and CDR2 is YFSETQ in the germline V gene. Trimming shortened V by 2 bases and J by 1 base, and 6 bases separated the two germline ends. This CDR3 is CASSFDGNTEAFF. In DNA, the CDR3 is TGCGCCAGCAGCTTCGACGGGAACACTGAAGCTTTCTTT.

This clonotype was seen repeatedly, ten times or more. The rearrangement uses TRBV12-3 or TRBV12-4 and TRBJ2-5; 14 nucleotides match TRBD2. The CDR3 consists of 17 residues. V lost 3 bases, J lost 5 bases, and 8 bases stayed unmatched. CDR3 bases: TGTGCCAGCAGTTTTTCGGGACTAGCGGGAGTTGGGGAGACCCAGTACTTC. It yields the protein CASSFSGLAGVGETQYF.

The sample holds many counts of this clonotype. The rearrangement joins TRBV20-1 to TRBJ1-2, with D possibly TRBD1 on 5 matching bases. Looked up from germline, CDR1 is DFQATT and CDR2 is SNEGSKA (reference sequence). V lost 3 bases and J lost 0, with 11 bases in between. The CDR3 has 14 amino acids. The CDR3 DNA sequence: TGCAGTGCTAGTGGGGCAGACTCTAACTATGGCTACACCTTC. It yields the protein CSASGADSNYGYTF.